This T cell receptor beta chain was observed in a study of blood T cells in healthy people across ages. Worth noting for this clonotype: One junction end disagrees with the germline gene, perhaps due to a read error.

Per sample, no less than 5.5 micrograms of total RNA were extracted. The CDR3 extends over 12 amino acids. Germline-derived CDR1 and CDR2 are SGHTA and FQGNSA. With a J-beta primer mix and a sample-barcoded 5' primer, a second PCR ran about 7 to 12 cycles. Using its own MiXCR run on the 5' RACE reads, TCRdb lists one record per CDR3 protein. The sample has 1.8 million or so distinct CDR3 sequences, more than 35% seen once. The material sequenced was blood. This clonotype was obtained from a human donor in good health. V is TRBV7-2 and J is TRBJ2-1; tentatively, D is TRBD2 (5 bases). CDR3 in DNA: TGTGCCAGCAAGAGGGCCAACAATGAGCGGTTCTTC. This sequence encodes CASKRANNERFF.